This is a list of T cell receptor beta chains from one sample in a study of T cells in Graves' hyperthyroidism and ophthalmopathy. A single record per CDR3 protein comes from TCRdb applying MiXCR to the multiplex PCR reads. Of around 530,000 distinct CDR3 sequences listed, over 15% were seen once; the top ten hold around 17%. Sequences were obtained from blood. Receptors originate from a woman in her late teens or twenties with Graves' ophthalmopathy. The CDR3 runs from the conserved cysteine through the conserved F or W. D genes are given only for firm matches. Rows may omit the clone size; those that give it use once, few, many or a size class.

TRBJ1-1 NA 11 many TRBV6-1 CASSEELSAFF TGTGCCAGCAGTGAAGAACTCTCGGCTTTCTTT
TRBJ2-5 TRBD1 15 many TRBV20-1 CSARTGSGPGETQYF TGCAGTGCTAGGACAGGGTCGGGGCCGGGGGAGACCCAGTACTTC
TRBJ2-3 TRBD2 17 many TRBV6-2/TRBV6-3 CASSYGLAGTSTDTQYF TGTGCCAGCAGTTACGGCCTAGCGGGAACTAGCACAGATACGCAGTATTTT
TRBJ1-2 NA 14 many TRBV30 CAWSRRTADAGYTF TGTGCCTGGAGTCGGCGGACAGCGGACGCGGGCTACACCTTC
TRBJ1-5 NA 19 NA TRBV6-2/TRBV6-3 CASSYPTGGGYVSNQPQHF TGTGCCAGCAGTTACCCGACCGGGGGAGGGTATGTGTCAAATCAGCCCCAGCATTTT
TRBJ1-5 NA 15 NA TRBV24-1 CATSAAGRENQPQHF TGTGCCACCAGTGCTGCTGGGCGGGAAAATCAGCCCCAGCATTTT
TRBJ2-1 NA 16 many TRBV12-3/TRBV12-4 CASSSRTSRAYNEQFF TGTGCCAGCAGTTCGAGGACCTCCAGGGCCTACAATGAGCAGTTCTTC
TRBJ1-1 TRBD1 15 many TRBV5-1 CASSLGTGVVPEAFF TGCGCCAGCAGCTTGGGGACAGGGGTCGTCCCTGAAGCTTTCTTT
TRBJ2-1 TRBD1 18 few TRBV12-3/TRBV12-4 CASRFGTGDFGDYNEQFF TGTGCCAGCAGATTCGGGACAGGGGATTTCGGCGACTACAATGAGCAGTTCTTC
TRBJ1-1 TRBD1 16 many TRBV7-9 CASSPGQGARNTEAFF TGTGCCAGCAGCCCTGGACAGGGGGCAAGGAACACTGAAGCTTTCTTT
TRBJ1-5 TRBD1 16 many TRBV28 CASSLEGPRGSQPQHF TGTGCCAGCAGTTTAGAGGGGCCCAGGGGGAGTCAGCCCCAGCATTTT
TRBJ2-7 TRBD1 16 NA TRBV20-1 CSARVFGQGVFDEQYF TGCAGTGCCAGGGTTTTCGGGCAGGGGGTTTTTGACGAGCAGTACTTC